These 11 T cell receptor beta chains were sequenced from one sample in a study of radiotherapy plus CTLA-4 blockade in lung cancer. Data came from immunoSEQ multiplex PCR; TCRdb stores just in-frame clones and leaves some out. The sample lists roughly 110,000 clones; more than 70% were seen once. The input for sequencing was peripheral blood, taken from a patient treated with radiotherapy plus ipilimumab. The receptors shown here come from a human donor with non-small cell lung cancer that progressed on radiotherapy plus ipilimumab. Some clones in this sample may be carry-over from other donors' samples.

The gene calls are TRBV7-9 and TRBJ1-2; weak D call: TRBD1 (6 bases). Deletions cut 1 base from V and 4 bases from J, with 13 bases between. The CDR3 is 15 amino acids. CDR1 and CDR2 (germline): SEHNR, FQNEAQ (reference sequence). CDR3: CASSLDRAESYGYTF. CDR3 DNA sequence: TGTGCCAGCAGCTTAGACAGGGCTGAATCCTATGGCTACACCTTC. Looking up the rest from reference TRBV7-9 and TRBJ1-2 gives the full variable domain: DTGVSQNPRHKITKRGQNVTFRCDPISEHNRLYWYRQTLGQGPEFLTYFQNEAQLEKSRLLSDRFSAERPKGSFSTLEIQRTEQGDSAMYLCASSLDRAESYGYTFGSGTRLTVV.

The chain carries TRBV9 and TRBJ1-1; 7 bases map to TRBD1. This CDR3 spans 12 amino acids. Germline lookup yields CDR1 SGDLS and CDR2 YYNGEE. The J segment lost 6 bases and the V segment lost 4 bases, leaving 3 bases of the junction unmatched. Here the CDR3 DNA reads TGTGCCAGCAGCAAGACAGGGCCTGAAGCTTTCTTT. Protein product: CASSKTGPEAFF.

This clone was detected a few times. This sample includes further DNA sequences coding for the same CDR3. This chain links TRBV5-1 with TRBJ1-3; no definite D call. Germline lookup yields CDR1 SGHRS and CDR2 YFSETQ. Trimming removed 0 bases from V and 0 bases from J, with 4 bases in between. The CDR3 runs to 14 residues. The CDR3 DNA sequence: TGCGCCAGCAGCTTGGGGTTCTCTGGAAACACCATATATTTT. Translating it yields CASSLGFSGNTIYF.

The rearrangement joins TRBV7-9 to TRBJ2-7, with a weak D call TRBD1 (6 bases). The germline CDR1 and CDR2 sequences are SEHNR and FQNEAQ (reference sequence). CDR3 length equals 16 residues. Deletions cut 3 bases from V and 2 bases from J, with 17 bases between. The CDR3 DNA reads TGTGCCAGCAGCTTGGCCCAGGGGATTTCGGCCTACGAGCAGTACTTC. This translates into CASSLAQGISAYEQYF.

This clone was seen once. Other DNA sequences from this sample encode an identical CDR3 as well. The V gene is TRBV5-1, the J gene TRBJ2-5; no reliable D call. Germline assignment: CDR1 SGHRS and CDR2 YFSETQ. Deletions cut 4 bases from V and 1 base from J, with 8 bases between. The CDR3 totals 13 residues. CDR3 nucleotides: TGCGCCAGCAGCAGGACGCCCCAAGAGACCCAGTACTTC. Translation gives CASSRTPQETQYF.

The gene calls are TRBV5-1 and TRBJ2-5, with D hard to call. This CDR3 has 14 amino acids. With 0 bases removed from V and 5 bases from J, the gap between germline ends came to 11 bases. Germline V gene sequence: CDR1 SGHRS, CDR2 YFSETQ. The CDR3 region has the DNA TGCGCCAGCAGCTTGGGCAGTCCGAGGGAGACCCAGTACTTC. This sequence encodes CASSLGSPRETQYF.

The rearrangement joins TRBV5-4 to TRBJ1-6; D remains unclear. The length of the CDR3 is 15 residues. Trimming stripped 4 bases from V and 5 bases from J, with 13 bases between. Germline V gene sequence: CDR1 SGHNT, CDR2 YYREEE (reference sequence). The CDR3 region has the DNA TGTGCCAGCAGCATAAGACTCGGAGATAATTCACCCCTCCACTTT. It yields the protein CASSIRLGDNSPLHF. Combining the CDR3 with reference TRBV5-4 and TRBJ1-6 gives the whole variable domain ETGVTQSPTHLIKTRGQQVTLRCSSQSGHNTVSWYQQALGQGPQFIFQYYREEENGRGNFPPRFSGLQFPNYSSELNVNALELDDSALYLCASSIRLGDNSPLHFGNGTRLTVT.

Here the CDR3 reads CASSSSGGTYEQYF. The CDR3 DNA reads as TGTGCCAGCAGCTCCAGCGGGGGGACCTACGAGCAGTACTTC. The chain uses TRBV9 and TRBJ2-7; 9 bases match TRBD2. Germline V gene lookup returns CDR1 SGDLS and CDR2 YYNGEE. The CDR3 length is 14 residues. V gave up 4 bases and J gave up 2 bases; unmatched junction bases: 4.

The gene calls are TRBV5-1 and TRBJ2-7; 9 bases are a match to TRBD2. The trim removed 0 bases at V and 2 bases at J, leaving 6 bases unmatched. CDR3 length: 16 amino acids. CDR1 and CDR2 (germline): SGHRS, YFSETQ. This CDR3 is CASSLDASGITYEQYF. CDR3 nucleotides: TGCGCCAGCAGCTTGGACGCTAGCGGGATAACCTACGAGCAGTACTTC. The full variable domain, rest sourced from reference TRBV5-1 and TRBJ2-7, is KAGVTQTPRYLIKTRGQQVTLSCSPISGHRSVSWYQQTPGQGLQFLFEYFSETQRNKGNFPGRFSGRQFSNSRSEMNVSTLELGDSALYLCASSLDASGITYEQYFGPGTRLTVT.

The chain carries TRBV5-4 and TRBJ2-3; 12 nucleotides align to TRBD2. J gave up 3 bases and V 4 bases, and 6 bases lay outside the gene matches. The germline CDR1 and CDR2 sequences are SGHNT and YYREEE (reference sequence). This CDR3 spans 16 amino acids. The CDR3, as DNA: TGTGCCAGCAGCCCAACTAGCGGGGGGCAAACAGATACGCAGTATTTT. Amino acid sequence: CASSPTSGGQTDTQYF.

CDR3 bases: TGTGCCAGCAGTTTGCTGGGGGGCGATGGCTACACCTTC. Protein sequence: CASSLLGGDGYTF. The J gene is TRBJ1-2, the V gene TRBV9; D may be TRBD1 (6 bases). The V end lost 5 bases, the J end lost 6 bases, and 14 bases lay between the germline ends. This CDR3 contains 13 residues. The germline gives CDR1 SGDLS, CDR2 YYNGEE. Full variable domain (remainder filled in from reference TRBV9 and TRBJ1-2): DSGVTQTPKHLITATGQRVTLRCSPRSGDLSVYWYQQSLDQGLQFLIQYYNGEERAKGNILERFSAQQFPDLHSELNLSSLELGDSALYFCASSLLGGDGYTFGSGTRLTVV.